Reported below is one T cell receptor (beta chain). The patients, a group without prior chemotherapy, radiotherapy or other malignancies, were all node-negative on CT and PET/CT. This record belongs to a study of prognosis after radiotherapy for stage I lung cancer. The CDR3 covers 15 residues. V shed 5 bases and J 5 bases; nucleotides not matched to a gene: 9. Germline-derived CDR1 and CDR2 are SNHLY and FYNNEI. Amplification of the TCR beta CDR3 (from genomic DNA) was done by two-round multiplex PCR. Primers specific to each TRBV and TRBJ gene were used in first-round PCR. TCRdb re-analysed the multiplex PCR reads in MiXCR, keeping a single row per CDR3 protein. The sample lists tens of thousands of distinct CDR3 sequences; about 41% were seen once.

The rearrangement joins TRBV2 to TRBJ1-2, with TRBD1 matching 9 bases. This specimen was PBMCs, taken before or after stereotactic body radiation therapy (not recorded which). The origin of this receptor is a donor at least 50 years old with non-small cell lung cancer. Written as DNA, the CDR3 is TGTGCCAGCAGTTCGGGACAGGGATTTTGTTATGGCTACACCTTC. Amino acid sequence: CASSSGQGFCYGYTF. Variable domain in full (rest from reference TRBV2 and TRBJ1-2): EPEVTQTPSHQVTQMGQEVILRCVPISNHLYFYWYRQILGQKVEFLVSFYNNEISEKSEIFDDQFSVERPDGSNFTLKIRSTKLEDSAMYFCASSSGQGFCYGYTFGSGTRLTVV.